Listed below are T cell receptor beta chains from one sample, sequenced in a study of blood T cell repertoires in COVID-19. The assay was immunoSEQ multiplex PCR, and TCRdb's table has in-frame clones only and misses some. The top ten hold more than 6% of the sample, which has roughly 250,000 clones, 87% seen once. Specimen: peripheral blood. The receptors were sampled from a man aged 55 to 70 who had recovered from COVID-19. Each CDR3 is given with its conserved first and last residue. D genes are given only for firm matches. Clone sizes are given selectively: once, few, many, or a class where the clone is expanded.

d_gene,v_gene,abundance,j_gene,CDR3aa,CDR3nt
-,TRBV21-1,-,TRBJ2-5,CASSKVAGGQETQYF,TGTGCCAGCAGCAAAGTAGCGGGAGGCCAAGAGACCCAGTACTTC
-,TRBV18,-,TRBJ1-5,CASSPTGNQPQHF,TGTGCCAGCTCACCTACAGGCAATCAGCCCCAGCATTTT
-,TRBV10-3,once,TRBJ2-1,CAISDLGGGGEQFF,TGTGCCATCAGTGACCTTGGAGGGGGGGGTGAGCAGTTCTTC
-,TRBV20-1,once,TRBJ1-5,CSASPLRREQPQHF,TGCAGTGCTAGTCCACTCCGGAGGGAGCAGCCCCAGCATTTT
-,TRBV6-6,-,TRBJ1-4,CASSSGGEKLFF,TGTGCCAGCAGCAGTGGTGGTGAAAAACTGTTTTTT
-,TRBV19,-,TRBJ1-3,CAAGPSPFSGNTIYF,TGTGCCGCGGGGCCTAGCCCCTTCTCTGGAAACACCATATATTTT
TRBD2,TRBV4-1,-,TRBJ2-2,CASSQPTSGGGGTGELFF,TGCGCCAGCAGCCAACCGACTAGCGGGGGGGGTGGCACCGGGGAGCTGTTTTTT
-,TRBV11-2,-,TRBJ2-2,CASRNIGLVGELFF,TGTGCCAGCAGAAATATAGGACTCGTCGGGGAGCTGTTTTTT
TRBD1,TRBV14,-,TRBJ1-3,CAPSRDSYPSGNTIYF,TGTGCCCCAAGTCGGGACAGCTACCCCTCTGGAAACACCATATATTTT
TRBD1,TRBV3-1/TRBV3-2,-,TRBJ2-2,CASILQGANTGELFF,TGTGCCAGCATCCTACAGGGGGCGAACACCGGGGAGCTGTTTTTT
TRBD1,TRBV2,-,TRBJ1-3,CASRRTGGGNTIYF,TGTGCCAGCAGGAGGACAGGGGGAGGCAACACCATATATTTT
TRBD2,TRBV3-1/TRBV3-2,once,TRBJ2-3,CASSQVPGLAGGNTDTQYF,TGTGCCAGCAGCCAAGTACCGGGACTAGCGGGGGGGAACACAGATACGCAGTATTTT
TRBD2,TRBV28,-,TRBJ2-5,CASSIQRGGAETQYF,TGTGCCAGCAGTATTCAGCGGGGGGGCGCAGAGACCCAGTACTTC
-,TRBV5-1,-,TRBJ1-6,CASSTQGGSGSPLHF,TGCGCCAGCAGCACACAGGGAGGGTCTGGTTCACCCCTCCACTTT
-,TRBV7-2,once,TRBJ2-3,CASSFLGGTTDTQYF,TGTGCCAGCAGCTTTTTGGGCGGGACGACAGATACGCAGTATTTT